These 14 T cell receptor beta chains were all obtained from the same sample, sequenced in a study of T cell responses to AZD1222 COVID-19 vaccine. Method: immunoSEQ multiplex PCR; TCRdb's copy keeps in-frame clones and lacks some. In the table there are about 130,000 clones, over 90% of which are singletons. Here the sequenced sample was peripheral blood, taken on day 0 of AZD1222 vaccination. Every receptor here comes from an adult in good health.

The V gene is TRBV6-5, the J gene TRBJ1-4, with D unclear. Germline values: CDR1 MNHEY, CDR2 SVGAGI. Trimming cost V 5 bases and J 6 bases, with 16 bases left between them. The CDR3 has 15 amino acids. The CDR3 DNA reads TGTGCCAGCAGTAGAAGGCGGGGAAGGGATGAAAAACTGTTTTTT. Encoded protein: CASSRRRGRDEKLFF.

The V call is TRBV6-1, the J call TRBJ1-4; possibly TRBD1 for D (6 bases). This CDR3 spans 15 amino acids. Between the trimmed V and J ends, which lost 2 bases and 8 bases, there was a span of 15 bases. Germline V lookup: CDR1 MNHNS, CDR2 SASEGT. CDR3 DNA sequence: TGTGCCAGCAGTGAACAGTCCAGGGGAGGGGAAAAACTGTTTTTT. Its translation is CASSEQSRGGEKLFF.

V is TRBV18 and J is TRBJ2-7, with 10 bases that match TRBD2. Germline V gene sequence: CDR1 KGHSH, CDR2 LQKENI. V lost 4 bases to trimming and J lost 3 bases; unmatched junction nucleotides: 3. The CDR3 spans 14 residues. This CDR3 is CASSRLAGDYEQYF. CDR3 sequence (DNA): TGTGCCAGCTCACGCCTAGCGGGGGACTACGAGCAGTACTTC.

This clone was observed once. The chain uses TRBV9 and TRBJ1-1; D gene unclear. The germline V gene encodes CDR1 SGDLS and CDR2 YYNGEE. The V end was cut by 0 bases, the J end by 1 base, with 10 bases between. This CDR3 comprises 15 residues. In nucleotides, the CDR3 is TGTGCCAGCAGCGTAGCCGGGTTTTCGAACACTGAAGCTTTCTTT. The encoded protein is CASSVAGFSNTEAFF.

The rearrangement uses TRBV11-2 and TRBJ2-5, with D possibly matching TRBD1 (5 bases). CDR3 length equals 16 residues. Germline CDR1 is SGHAT and CDR2 is FQNNGV. The ends were cut back, 0 bases at V and 1 base at J, with 12 bases in the middle. CDR3 loop: CASSLDGRGSQETQYF. DNA for the CDR3: TGTGCCAGCAGCTTAGATGGTAGGGGTTCCCAAGAGACCCAGTACTTC.

This CDR3 reads CASSQMGKGETQYF. The CDR3 DNA sequence: TGTGCCAGCAGCCAAATGGGAAAGGGAGAGACCCAGTACTTC. This sequence joins TRBV3-1 (or the pseudogene TRBV3-2) and TRBJ2-5; no reliable D call. Trimming removed 2 bases at V and 4 bases at J, with 11 bases between. The CDR3 has 14 residues. CDR1 is LGHDT, CDR2 YNNKEL, per germline (reference sequence).

V is TRBV20-1 and J is TRBJ2-3; TRBD2 is a possible D gene (7 bases). There are 14 residues in the CDR3. V lost 3 bases, J lost 2 bases, and 12 bases lay in between. Germline assignment: CDR1 DFQATT and CDR2 SNEGSKA (reference sequence). The CDR3 nucleotides are TGCAGTGCTAGTTTACGGGGGGCCACAGATACGCAGTATTTT. Translated: CSASLRGATDTQYF.

The chain's CDR3 is CASSPRGGGNTEAFF. CDR3 DNA: TGTGCCAGCAGCCCCCGGGGAGGGGGGAACACTGAAGCTTTCTTT. The chain couples TRBV5-6 to TRBJ1-1, with D perhaps TRBD1 (6 bases). In germline, CDR1 is SGHDT, CDR2 YYEEEE. The V end was cut by 4 bases, the J end by 1 base, with 14 bases between. The CDR3 length is 15 residues.

This rearrangement joins TRBV7-9 to TRBJ2-1; D perhaps matches TRBD1 (6 bases). With 1 base removed from V and 4 bases from J, the gap between germline ends came to 20 bases. The CDR3 spans 18 residues. Germline assignment: CDR1 SEHNR and CDR2 FQNEAQ (reference sequence). The CDR3 sequence is CASSLGRGKSPVYNEQFF. The DNA for the CDR3 is TGTGCCAGCAGCTTAGGAAGGGGGAAAAGCCCGGTTTACAATGAGCAGTTCTTC.

This clone turned up a few times. This chain uses TRBV5-6 with TRBJ1-6; D remains unclear. The germline CDR1 and CDR2 sequences are SGHDT and YYEEEE. Trimming cost V 2 bases and J 9 bases, with 12 bases left between them. This CDR3 has 14 amino acids. The CDR3 DNA follows: TGTGCCAGCAGCTTAGACCGATTTGTTTCACCCCTCCACTTT. This encodes CASSLDRFVSPLHF.

V is TRBV10-3 and J is TRBJ2-3, with 8 nucleotides matching TRBD2. Trimming cost V 8 bases and J 2 bases; bases outside gene matches: 3. Germline V lookup: CDR1 ENHRY, CDR2 SYGVKD. The CDR3 loop spans 13 amino acids. CDR3 sequence reads: CAIRGGPTDTQYF. The CDR3 DNA is TGTGCCATCCGGGGGGGCCCCACAGATACGCAGTATTTT.

V and J are TRBV9 and TRBJ1-2; unclear D gene. V dropped 4 bases and J dropped 4 bases, with 17 bases sitting between them. Germline values: CDR1 SGDLS, CDR2 YYNGEE. The CDR3 is 15 amino acids. The CDR3 spells CASSPEGNRGYGYTF. CDR3 DNA sequence: TGTGCCAGCAGCCCCGAAGGGAACCGGGGCTATGGCTACACCTTC.

J is TRBJ2-5 and V is TRBV11-2; 7 bases align to TRBD1. The CDR3 totals 16 residues. Germline CDR1 and CDR2: SGHAT and FQNNGV. After removal of 5 bases from V and 5 bases from J, the junction contained 14 bases not matched to a gene. The CDR3 sequence: CASSVTQRGLGETQYF. The CDR3 nucleotides are TGTGCCAGCAGCGTAACCCAGAGGGGGCTTGGGGAGACCCAGTACTTC.

There are a few counts of this clone. The V gene is TRBV13, the J gene TRBJ2-7; 8 bases fit TRBD1. CDR1 is PRHDT and CDR2 is FYEKMQ in the germline V gene (reference sequence). V trimming: 5 bases; J trimming: 3 bases; junction bases outside the gene matches: 6. CDR3 length: 14 amino acids. The CDR3 reads CASSPRDRNYEQYF. The DNA of the CDR3 is TGTGCCAGCAGCCCCCGGGACAGGAACTACGAGCAGTACTTC.